One sample yielded the 23 T cell receptor beta chains listed below, sequenced in a study of shared clonotypes between healthy human individuals. The table came from immunoSEQ multiplex PCR; TCRdb's copy has only in-frame clones and leaves some out. The data show roughly 660,000 clones, 90% seen once. Sequencing was carried out using memory CD8+ T cells from PBMCs. The subset was: CD45RO+ cells pooled with CCR7-negative TemRA cells. These TCRs come from a man aged 18 to 30 in good health. Some clones in this sample may be carry-over from other donors' samples.

The chain carries TRBV28 and TRBJ2-1; 12 positions match TRBD2. The junction had 7 bases not matched to a gene; V was cut back by 5 bases and J by 5 bases. CDR3 length: 16 residues. Per the germline V gene, CDR1 is MDHEN and CDR2 is SYDVKM. Written as DNA, the CDR3 is TGTGCCAGCAGTCCCTTACTAGCGGGAGGCCACAATGAGCAGTTCTTC. It translates to CASSPLLAGGHNEQFF.

The J gene is TRBJ2-4, the V gene TRBV29-1, with 7 bases fitting TRBD2. V lost 1 base, J lost 6 bases, and 9 bases stayed unmatched. CDR1 SQVTM and CDR2 ANQGSEA come from the germline V gene. This CDR3 spans 15 amino acids. The CDR3 DNA reads TGCAGCGTTGAAGGGAAGGGAGGGTGGGTAAACATTCAGTACTTC. Protein sequence: CSVEGKGGWVNIQYF.

This clone was recorded only once. V is TRBV27 and J is TRBJ2-1; the match to TRBD2 covers 8 bases. J was trimmed by 6 bases and V by 3 bases; bases with no gene match: 16. This CDR3 has 18 amino acids. The germline V gene encodes CDR1 MNHEY and CDR2 SMNVEV (reference sequence). DNA of the CDR3: TGTGCCAGCAGTTTCCTCAGAGTAGCGGGAAATGCTCTCAATGAGCAGTTCTTC. It translates to CASSFLRVAGNALNEQFF.

The CDR3 DNA sequence: TGTGCCAGCAGTGGGCGGGAGAGGTTCTACAATGAGCAGTTCTTC. It encodes CASSGRERFYNEQFF. The genes are TRBV6-1 and TRBJ2-1; the match to TRBD2 covers 7 bases. Trimming took 4 bases from V and 3 from J; bases not matched to a gene: 6. This CDR3 region has 15 residues. Looked up from germline, CDR1 is MNHNS and CDR2 is SASEGT.

This sequence joins TRBV28 and TRBJ1-5; no definite D call. This CDR3 is 14 amino acids long. Deletions cut 3 bases from V and 4 bases from J, with 10 bases between. Germline V gene sequence: CDR1 MDHEN, CDR2 SYDVKM. Written as DNA, the CDR3 is TGTGCCAGCAGTTTCGGATATCGAAATCAGCCCCAGCATTTT. Its translation is CASSFGYRNQPQHF.

The V gene is TRBV30, the J gene TRBJ2-3; TRBD1 agrees at 8 bases. This CDR3 has 15 amino acids. V dropped 0 bases and J dropped 5; count of bases not matched to a gene: 7. Per germline, CDR1 GTSNPN and CDR2 SVGIG (reference sequence). Here the CDR3 reads CAWSVGQGARDTQYF. CDR3 sequence (DNA): TGTGCCTGGAGTGTGGGCCAGGGGGCGCGAGATACGCAGTATTTT.

This chain links TRBV2 with TRBJ2-7; TRBD1 might be the D (6 bases). This CDR3 is built from 15 residues. V was trimmed by 6 bases and J by 4 bases, leaving 19 bases between them. Germline V gene sequence: CDR1 SNHLY, CDR2 FYNNEI. DNA of the CDR3: TGTGCCAGCAGGCCCCAGTGGACAGAAAAATACGAGCAGTACTTC. It yields the protein CASRPQWTEKYEQYF.

This chain joins TRBV5-3 and TRBJ1-5; the D is unclear. TRBV5-3 is given ORF status, its function remaining uncertain. The CDR3 consists of 14 residues. V dropped 4 bases and J dropped 3 bases, with 11 bases sitting between them. CDR3 sequence: CARSQPGVNQPQHF. CDR3 DNA: TGTGCCAGAAGCCAGCCCGGGGTCAATCAGCCCCAGCATTTT.

The chain has TRBV11-3 and TRBJ2-7; D remains unclear. Germline V gene sequence: CDR1 SGHNT, CDR2 YENEEA. This CDR3 region has 15 residues. V was clipped by 1 base and J by 2 bases, with 12 bases between them. The CDR3 here is CASSLGGPPAYEQYF. The DNA for the CDR3 is TGTGCCAGCAGCTTAGGCGGACCACCCGCCTACGAGCAGTACTTC.

This clone was detected only once. The chain carries TRBV6-6 and TRBJ1-6, with D unclear. The V end lost 7 bases, the J end lost 7 bases, and 8 bases lay between the germline ends. This CDR3 contains 12 residues. From germline, CDR1 is MNHNY and CDR2 SVGAGI (reference sequence). CDR3 residues: CASTAVNSPLHF. Written as DNA, the CDR3 is TGTGCCAGCACGGCAGTGAATTCACCCCTCCACTTT.

V usage is TRBV15 and J usage is TRBJ2-7; 10 bases are shared with TRBD2. Germline V gives CDR1 LNHNV, CDR2 YYDKDF (reference sequence). CDR3 length equals 18 residues. V trimming: 1 base; J trimming: 3 bases; junction bases outside the gene matches: 12. The CDR3 reads CATSRAWASGRMDYEQYF. The CDR3 DNA sequence: TGTGCCACCAGCAGAGCGTGGGCTAGCGGGAGAATGGACTACGAGCAGTACTTC.

The chain couples TRBV28 to TRBJ1-5; 7 bases fit TRBD1. This CDR3 has 21 residues. Trimming removed 5 bases from V and 1 base from J; junction bases left unmatched: 23. Looked up from germline, CDR1 is MDHEN and CDR2 is SYDVKM. The CDR3 loop reads CASSPAPGQEGFSRSNQPQHF. The CDR3 nucleotides are TGTGCCAGCAGTCCTGCTCCCGGACAGGAAGGTTTTTCGAGGAGCAATCAGCCCCAGCATTTT.

The V and J genes are TRBV28 and TRBJ1-4; TRBD1 is a possible D gene (5 bases). Per the germline V gene, CDR1 is MDHEN and CDR2 is SYDVKM. This CDR3 has 14 amino acids. The ends were cut back, 3 bases at V and 8 bases at J, with 13 bases in the middle. Written as DNA, the CDR3 is TGTGCCAGCAGTTTGATGAGGGGCTCCGAAAAACTGTTTTTT. Translated, it gives CASSLMRGSEKLFF.

Comments on this clone: Other DNA sequences of this sample code for an identical CDR3. The V gene is TRBV9, the J gene TRBJ2-1; either TRBD1 or TRBD2 may fit D (5 bases each). Germline V CDR1 and CDR2: SGDLS, YYNGEE. The CDR3 is 15 residues long. V shed 0 bases and J shed 0 bases, with 7 bases lying between them. CDR3 DNA sequence: TGTGCCAGCAGCGTAGTTGGGGGCTCCTACAATGAGCAGTTCTTC. Protein sequence: CASSVVGGSYNEQFF.

DNA for the CDR3: TGTGCCAGCAGTTTCACTCGATGGGCCTACGAGCAGTACTTC. Translated, it gives CASSFTRWAYEQYF. The J gene is TRBJ2-7, the V gene TRBV6-5; D not resolved. CDR1 and CDR2 from the germline V gene are MNHEY and SVGAGI. V shed 4 bases and J shed 2 bases, with 12 bases lying between them. The CDR3 runs 14 residues.

The chain couples TRBV5-4 to TRBJ2-5; D is possibly TRBD1 (6 bases). Germline V gene sequence: CDR1 SGHNT, CDR2 YYREEE (reference sequence). V shed 1 base and J shed 1 base, with 17 bases lying between them. CDR3 length: 17 residues. DNA for the CDR3: TGTGCCAGCAGCTTGCCGGAACAGGGCCCTTTCCAAGAGACCCAGTACTTC. Protein: CASSLPEQGPFQETQYF.

The rearrangement links TRBV28 to TRBJ2-5, with D uncertain. The V gene's germline CDR1 is MDHEN and CDR2 SYDVKM. V lost 1 base and J 4 bases, leaving 16 bases between the germline ends. This CDR3 is 16 amino acids long. CDR3 DNA: TGTGCCAGCAGTTTATTGGTCCCGAGTGTAGGAGAGACCCAGTACTTC. Translating gives CASSLLVPSVGETQYF.

This clone turned up a few times. The gene calls are TRBV5-6 and TRBJ1-1; D gene ambiguous. Germline V CDR1 and CDR2: SGHDT, YYEEEE. Trimming pared 1 base from V and 2 bases from J, leaving 6 bases between. The CDR3 contains 13 residues. CDR3 sequence (DNA): TGTGCCAGCAGCTTGACAACCAACACTGAAGCTTTCTTT. Its protein product is CASSLTTNTEAFF.

This clone was seen repeatedly, ten times or more. V gene TRBV7-8 combines with J gene TRBJ1-1; unclear D gene. The ends were cut back, 0 bases at V and 8 bases at J, with 16 bases in the middle. This CDR3 has 15 amino acids. Germline CDR1 is SGHVS and CDR2 is FQNEAQ. The CDR3 reads CASSLAHGREREAFF. For the CDR3, the DNA is TGTGCCAGCAGCTTAGCCCATGGGCGGGAGCGAGAAGCTTTCTTT.

The chain carries TRBV7-4 and TRBJ2-5, with D hard to call. The length of the CDR3 is 14 residues. Deletions cut 4 bases from V and 5 bases from J, with 14 bases between. Germline V lookup: CDR1 SGHVT, CDR2 SQSDAQ. CDR3 protein: CASSSTELGETQYF. CDR3 DNA: TGTGCCAGCAGCTCTACTGAGCTTGGGGAGACCCAGTACTTC.

This chain connects TRBV15 to TRBJ1-3; D unclear. The germline gives CDR1 LNHNV, CDR2 YYDKDF (reference sequence). This CDR3 has 15 residues. Trimming took 4 bases from V and 0 from J, leaving 10 bases between them. This CDR3 reads CATSTGLSSGNTIYF. In nucleotides, the CDR3 is TGTGCCACCAGCACCGGCCTTAGCTCTGGAAACACCATATATTTT.

V and J are TRBV5-4 and TRBJ2-5, with TRBD1 identical over 8 bases. The CDR3 consists of 15 residues. The trim removed 7 bases at V and 5 bases at J, leaving 13 bases unmatched. From germline, CDR1 is SGHNT and CDR2 YYREEE (reference sequence). This CDR3 is CASHRGQGARETQYF. DNA of the CDR3: TGTGCCAGCCACCGGGGGCAGGGGGCGCGGGAGACCCAGTACTTC.

The V and J genes are TRBV19 and TRBJ2-2; D unresolved. Trimming took off 1 base at V and 5 bases at J, with 5 bases between the two ends. Germline V gives CDR1 LNHDA, CDR2 SQIVND (reference sequence). The CDR3 has 13 residues. The CDR3: CASSIGRTGELFF. The DNA of the CDR3 is TGTGCCAGTAGTATAGGCAGAACCGGGGAGCTGTTTTTT.